The clone carrying this T cell receptor (beta chain) was picked up one time. The sample belongs to a study of blood T cell repertoires in COVID-19. Study background: T cells, B-cell-depleted T cells, or PBMCs supplied cDNA or gDNA.

Everyone who took part was 18 to 89 years old, and they came from about two dozen US areas. Original methodology: Researchers report that nucleated cell counts were estimated from reference gene primer amplification. The protocol was immunoSEQ multiplex PCR, while the TCRdb copy is restricted to in-frame clones and leaves out a portion. V and J calls plus clone size are reproduced from that table; the DNA served to infer D and trimming. The table lists 180,000 or so clones, over 70% of them singletons. Germline V gene data show CDR1 as LNHDA and CDR2 as SQIVND (reference sequence). Losses at the gene ends were 6 bases for V and 5 bases for J; bases not matched to a gene: 9. This CDR3 is built from 16 residues.

Sequencing was done on a sample of PBMCs or T cells enriched from blood (not recorded which). This rearrangement joins TRBV19 to TRBJ2-1; 11 bases match TRBD1. This TCR came from a man aged 45-65 years who had recovered from COVID-19. DNA of the CDR3: TGTGCCAGTAGGGCTCCGGGACAGGGGGGGGACAATGAGCAGTTCTTC. Translated, it gives CASRAPGQGGDNEQFF.